This T cell receptor (beta chain) was obtained from a study of Tregs in tolerant kidney transplant recipients. Regarding this clone: Antigen specificity is unknown.

The protocol was immunoSEQ multiplex PCR, while the TCRdb copy is restricted to in-frame clones and leaves out a portion. The repertoire holds 20,000 or so clones, with approximately 65% as singletons. The CDR3 is 15 amino acids. V lost 3 bases and J lost 5; bases outside the gene matches: 7. Germline CDR1 and CDR2: MNHGY and SVAAGI. The source material was Tregs from blood cultured with allogeneic cells. The V gene is TRBV6-9, the J gene TRBJ2-1; TRBD1 matches 7 bases. This clonotype was obtained from a human donor in good health. The DNA of the CDR3 is TGTGCCAGCAGTTACTACTGGACAGGCAACAATGAGCAGTTCTTC. The encoded protein is CASSYYWTGNNEQFF.